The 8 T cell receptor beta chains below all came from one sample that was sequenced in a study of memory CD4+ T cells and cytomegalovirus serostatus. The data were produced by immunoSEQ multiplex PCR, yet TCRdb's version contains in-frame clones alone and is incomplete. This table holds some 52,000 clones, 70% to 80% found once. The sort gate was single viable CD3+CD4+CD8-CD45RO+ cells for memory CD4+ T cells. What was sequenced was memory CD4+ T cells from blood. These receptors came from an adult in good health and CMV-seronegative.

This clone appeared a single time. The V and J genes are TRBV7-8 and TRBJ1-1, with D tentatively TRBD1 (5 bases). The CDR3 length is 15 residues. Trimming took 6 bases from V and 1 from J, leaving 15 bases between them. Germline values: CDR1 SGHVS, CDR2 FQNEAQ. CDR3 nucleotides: TGTGCCAGCAGTCTTTTCAACACAGGGAACACTGAAGCTTTCTTT. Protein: CASSLFNTGNTEAFF.

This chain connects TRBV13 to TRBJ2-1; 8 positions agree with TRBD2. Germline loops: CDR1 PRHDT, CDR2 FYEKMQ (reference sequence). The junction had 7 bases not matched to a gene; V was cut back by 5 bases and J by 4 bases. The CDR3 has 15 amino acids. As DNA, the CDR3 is TGTGCCAGCAGCGCCCTACTAGCGGAATACAATGAGCAGTTCTTC. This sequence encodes CASSALLAEYNEQFF.

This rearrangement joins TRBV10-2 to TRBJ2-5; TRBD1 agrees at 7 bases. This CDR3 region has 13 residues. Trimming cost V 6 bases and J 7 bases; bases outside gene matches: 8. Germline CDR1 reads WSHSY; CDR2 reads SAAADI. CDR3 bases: TGCGCCAGCAGGTTCCGGGACAGTAGGACCCAGTACTTC. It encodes CASRFRDSRTQYF.

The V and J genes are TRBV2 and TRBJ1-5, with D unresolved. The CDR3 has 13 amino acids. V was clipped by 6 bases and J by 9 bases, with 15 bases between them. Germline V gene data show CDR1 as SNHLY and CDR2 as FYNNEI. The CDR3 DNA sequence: TGTGCCAGCAGCTCAGTCCGGGGAGGGCCCCAGCATTTT. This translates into CASSSVRGGPQHF.

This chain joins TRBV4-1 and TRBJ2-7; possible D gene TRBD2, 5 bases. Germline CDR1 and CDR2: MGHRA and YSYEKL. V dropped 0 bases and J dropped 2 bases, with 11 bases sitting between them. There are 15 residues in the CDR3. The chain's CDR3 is CASSQDLDYPYEQYF. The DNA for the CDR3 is TGCGCCAGCAGCCAAGATCTTGACTATCCCTACGAGCAGTACTTC.

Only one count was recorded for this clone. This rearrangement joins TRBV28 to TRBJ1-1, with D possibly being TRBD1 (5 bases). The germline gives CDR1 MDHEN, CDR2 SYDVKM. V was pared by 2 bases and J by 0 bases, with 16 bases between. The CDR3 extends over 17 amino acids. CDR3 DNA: TGTGCCAGCAGTTTAGCGGGGCCAACCTGGATGAACACTGAAGCTTTCTTT. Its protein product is CASSLAGPTWMNTEAFF.

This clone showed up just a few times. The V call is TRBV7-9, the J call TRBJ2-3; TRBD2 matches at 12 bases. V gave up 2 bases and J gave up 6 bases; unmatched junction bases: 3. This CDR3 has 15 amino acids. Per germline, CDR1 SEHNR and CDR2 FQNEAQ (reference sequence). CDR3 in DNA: TGTGCCAGCAGCTTAACTAGCGGGAGGTCTGATACGCAGTATTTT. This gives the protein CASSLTSGRSDTQYF.

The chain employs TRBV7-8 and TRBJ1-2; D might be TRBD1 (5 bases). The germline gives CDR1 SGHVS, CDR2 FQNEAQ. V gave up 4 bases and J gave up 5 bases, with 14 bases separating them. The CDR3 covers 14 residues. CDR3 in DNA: TGTGCCAGCAGCTCAGGCGGGACCTCTTATGGCTACACCTTC. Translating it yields CASSSGGTSYGYTF.